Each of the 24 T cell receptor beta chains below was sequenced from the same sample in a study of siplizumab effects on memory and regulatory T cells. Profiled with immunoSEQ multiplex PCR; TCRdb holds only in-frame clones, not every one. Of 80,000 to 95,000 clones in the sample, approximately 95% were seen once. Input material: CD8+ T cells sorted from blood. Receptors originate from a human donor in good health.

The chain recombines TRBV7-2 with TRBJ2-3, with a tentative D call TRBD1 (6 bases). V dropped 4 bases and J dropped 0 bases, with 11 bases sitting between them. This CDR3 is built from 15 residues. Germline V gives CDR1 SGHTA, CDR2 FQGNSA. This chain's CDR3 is CASSSGTPSTDTQYF. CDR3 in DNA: TGTGCCAGCAGCTCCGGGACACCAAGCACAGATACGCAGTATTTT.

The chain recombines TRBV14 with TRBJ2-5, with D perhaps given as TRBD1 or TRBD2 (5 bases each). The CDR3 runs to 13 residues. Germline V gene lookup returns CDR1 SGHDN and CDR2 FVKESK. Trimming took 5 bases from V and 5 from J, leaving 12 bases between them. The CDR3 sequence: CASSWGSSETQYF. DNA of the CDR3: TGTGCCAGCAGCTGGGGGTCGTCGGAGACCCAGTACTTC.

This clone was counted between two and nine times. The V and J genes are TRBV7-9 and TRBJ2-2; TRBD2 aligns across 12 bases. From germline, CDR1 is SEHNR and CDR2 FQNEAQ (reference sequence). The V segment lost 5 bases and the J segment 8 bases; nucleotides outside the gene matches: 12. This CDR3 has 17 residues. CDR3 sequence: CASSQTSGGPRIGELFF. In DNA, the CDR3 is TGTGCCAGCAGCCAAACTAGCGGGGGGCCCCGTATAGGGGAGCTGTTTTTT. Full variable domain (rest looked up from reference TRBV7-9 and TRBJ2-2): DTGVSQNPRHKITKRGQNVTFRCDPISEHNRLYWYRQTLGQGPEFLTYFQNEAQLEKSRLLSDRFSAERPKGSFSTLEIQRTEQGDSAMYLCASSQTSGGPRIGELFFGEGSRLTVL.

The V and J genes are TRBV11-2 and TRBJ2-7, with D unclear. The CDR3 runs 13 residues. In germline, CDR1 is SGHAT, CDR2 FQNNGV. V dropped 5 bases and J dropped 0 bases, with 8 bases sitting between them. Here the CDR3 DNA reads TGTGCCAGCAGCCTCGCACTCTCCTACGAGCAGTACTTC. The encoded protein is CASSLALSYEQYF.

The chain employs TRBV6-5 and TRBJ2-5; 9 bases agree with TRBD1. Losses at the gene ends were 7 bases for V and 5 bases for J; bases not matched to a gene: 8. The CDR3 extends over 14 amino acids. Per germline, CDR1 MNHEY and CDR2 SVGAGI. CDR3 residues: CASTVTGGIETQYF. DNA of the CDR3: TGTGCCAGCACCGTAACAGGGGGCATTGAGACCCAGTACTTC.

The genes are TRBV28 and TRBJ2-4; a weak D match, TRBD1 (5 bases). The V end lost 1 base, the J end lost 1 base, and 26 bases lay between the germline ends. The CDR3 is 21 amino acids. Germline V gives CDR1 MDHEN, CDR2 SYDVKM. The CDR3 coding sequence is TGTGCCAGCAGTTTATTGTGGGGTTCGGGCTTGGGGCGGACGGCCAAAAACATTCAGTACTTC. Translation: CASSLLWGSGLGRTAKNIQYF. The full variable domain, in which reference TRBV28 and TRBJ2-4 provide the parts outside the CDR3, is DVKVTQSSRYLVKRTGEKVFLECVQDMDHENMFWYRQDPGLGLRLIYFSYDVKMKEKGDIPEGYSVSREKKERFSLILESASTNQTSMYLCASSLLWGSGLGRTAKNIQYFGAGTRLSVL.

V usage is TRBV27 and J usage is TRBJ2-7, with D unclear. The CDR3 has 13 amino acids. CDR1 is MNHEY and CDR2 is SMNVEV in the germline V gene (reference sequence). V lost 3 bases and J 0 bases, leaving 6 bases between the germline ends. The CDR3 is CASSFGHSYEQYF. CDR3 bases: TGTGCCAGCAGTTTCGGGCACTCCTACGAGCAGTACTTC.

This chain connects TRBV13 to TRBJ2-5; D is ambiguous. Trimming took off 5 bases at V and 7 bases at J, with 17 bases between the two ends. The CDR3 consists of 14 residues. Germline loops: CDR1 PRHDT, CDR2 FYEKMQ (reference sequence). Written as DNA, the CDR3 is TGTGCCAGCAGCCTGAAAGGTGGTATAGTGACCCAGTACTTC. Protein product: CASSLKGGIVTQYF.

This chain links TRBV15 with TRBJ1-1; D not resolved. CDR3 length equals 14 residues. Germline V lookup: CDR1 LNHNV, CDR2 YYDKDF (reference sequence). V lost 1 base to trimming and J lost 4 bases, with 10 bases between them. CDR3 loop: CATSRVREGTEAFF. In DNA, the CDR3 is TGTGCCACCAGCAGAGTCAGAGAGGGCACTGAAGCTTTCTTT.

Here the CDR3 DNA reads TGCGCCAGCAGCTTGTTCCAGAACACTGAAGCTTTCTTT. Translation gives CASSLFQNTEAFF. This chain joins TRBV5-1 and TRBJ1-1; the D is unclear. Trimming cost V 1 base and J 1 base, with 5 bases left between them. Germline V gene lookup returns CDR1 SGHRS and CDR2 YFSETQ. This CDR3 contains 13 residues.

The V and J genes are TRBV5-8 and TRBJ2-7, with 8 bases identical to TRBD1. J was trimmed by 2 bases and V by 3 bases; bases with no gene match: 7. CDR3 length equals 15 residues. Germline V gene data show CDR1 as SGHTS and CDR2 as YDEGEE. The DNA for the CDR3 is TGTGCCAGCAGCTGGACAGGGAACCCTCCCTACGAGCAGTACTTC. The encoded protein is CASSWTGNPPYEQYF.

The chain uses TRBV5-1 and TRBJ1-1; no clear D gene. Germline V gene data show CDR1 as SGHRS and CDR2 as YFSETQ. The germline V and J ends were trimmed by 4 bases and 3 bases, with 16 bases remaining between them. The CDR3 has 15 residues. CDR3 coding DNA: TGCGCCAGCAGCCGGCCCTGGGAATCCCACACTGAAGCTTTCTTT. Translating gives CASSRPWESHTEAFF.

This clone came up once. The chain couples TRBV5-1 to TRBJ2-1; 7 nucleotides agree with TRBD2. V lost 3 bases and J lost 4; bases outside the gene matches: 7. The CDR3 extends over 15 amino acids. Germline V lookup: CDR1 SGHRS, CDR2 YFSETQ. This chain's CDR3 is CASSSERDGYNEQFF. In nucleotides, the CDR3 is TGCGCCAGCAGCTCCGAGCGGGACGGATACAATGAGCAGTTCTTC. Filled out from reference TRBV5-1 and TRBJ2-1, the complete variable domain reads KAGVTQTPRYLIKTRGQQVTLSCSPISGHRSVSWYQQTPGQGLQFLFEYFSETQRNKGNFPGRFSGRQFSNSRSEMNVSTLELGDSALYLCASSSERDGYNEQFFGPGTRLTVL.

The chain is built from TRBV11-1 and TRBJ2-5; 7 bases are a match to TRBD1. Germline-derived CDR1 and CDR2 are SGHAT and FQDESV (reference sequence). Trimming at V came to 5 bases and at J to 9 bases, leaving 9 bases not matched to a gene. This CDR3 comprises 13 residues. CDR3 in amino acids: CASSAPGQSAQYF. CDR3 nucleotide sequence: TGTGCCAGCAGCGCACCGGGACAGTCCGCCCAGTACTTC.

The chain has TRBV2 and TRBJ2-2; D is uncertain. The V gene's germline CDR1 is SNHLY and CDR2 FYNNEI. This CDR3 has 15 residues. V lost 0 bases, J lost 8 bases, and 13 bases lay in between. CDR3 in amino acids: CASSEAWGQTGELFF. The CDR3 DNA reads TGTGCCAGCAGTGAAGCTTGGGGTCAGACGGGGGAGCTGTTTTTT.

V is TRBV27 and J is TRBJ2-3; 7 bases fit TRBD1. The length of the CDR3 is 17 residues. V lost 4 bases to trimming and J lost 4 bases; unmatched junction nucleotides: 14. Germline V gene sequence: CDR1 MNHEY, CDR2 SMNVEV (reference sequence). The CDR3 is CASSSLGTEGSPDTQYF. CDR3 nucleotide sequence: TGTGCCAGCAGTTCATTAGGGACAGAAGGCAGCCCAGATACGCAGTATTTT.

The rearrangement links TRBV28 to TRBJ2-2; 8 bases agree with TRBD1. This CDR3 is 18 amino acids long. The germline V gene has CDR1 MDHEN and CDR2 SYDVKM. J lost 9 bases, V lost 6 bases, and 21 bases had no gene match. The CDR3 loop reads CASRNNYRGKDSARELFF. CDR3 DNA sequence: TGTGCCAGCAGAAATAATTACAGGGGGAAGGATAGTGCGAGGGAGCTGTTTTTT.

CDR3 DNA: TGTGCCAGCAGCTTAGCGGGACGTCAATACGAGCAGTACTTC. Its protein product is CASSLAGRQYEQYF. The chain carries TRBV7-6 and TRBJ2-7, with D perhaps given as TRBD1 or TRBD2 (5 bases each). The length of the CDR3 is 14 residues. Trimming left V 0 bases short and J 4 bases short, with 10 bases between. From germline, CDR1 is SGHVS and CDR2 FNYEAQ. Full variable domain (missing parts from reference TRBV7-6 and TRBJ2-7): GAGVSQSPRYKVTKRGQDVALRCDPISGHVSLYWYRQALGQGPEFLTYFNYEAQQDKSGLPNDRFSAERPEGSISTLTIQRTEQRDSAMYRCASSLAGRQYEQYFGPGTRLTVT.

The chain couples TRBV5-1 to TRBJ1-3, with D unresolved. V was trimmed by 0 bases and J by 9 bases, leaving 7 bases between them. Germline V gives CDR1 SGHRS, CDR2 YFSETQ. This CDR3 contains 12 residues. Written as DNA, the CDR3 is TGCGCCAGCAGCTTGGATGGGTCCACCATATATTTT. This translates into CASSLDGSTIYF.

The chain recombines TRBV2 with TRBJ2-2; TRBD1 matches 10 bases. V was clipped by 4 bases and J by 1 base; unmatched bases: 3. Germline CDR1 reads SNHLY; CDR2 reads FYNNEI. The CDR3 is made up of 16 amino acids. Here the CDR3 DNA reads TGTGCCAGCAGTGGCGGGACAGGGGAGAACACCGGGGAGCTGTTTTTT. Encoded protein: CASSGGTGENTGELFF.

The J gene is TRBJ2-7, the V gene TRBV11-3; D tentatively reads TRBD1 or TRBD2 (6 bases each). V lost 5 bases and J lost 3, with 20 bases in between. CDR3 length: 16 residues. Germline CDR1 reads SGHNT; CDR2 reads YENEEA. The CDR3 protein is CASSLSGGTWGYEQYF. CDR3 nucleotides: TGTGCCAGCAGCCTGAGCGGAGGGACATGGGGCTACGAGCAGTACTTC. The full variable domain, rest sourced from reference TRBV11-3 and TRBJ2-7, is EAGVVQSPRYKIIEKKQPVAFWCNPISGHNTLYWYLQNLGQGPELLIRYENEEAVDDSQLPKDRFSAERLKGVDSTLKIQPAELGDSAVYLCASSLSGGTWGYEQYFGPGTRLTVT.

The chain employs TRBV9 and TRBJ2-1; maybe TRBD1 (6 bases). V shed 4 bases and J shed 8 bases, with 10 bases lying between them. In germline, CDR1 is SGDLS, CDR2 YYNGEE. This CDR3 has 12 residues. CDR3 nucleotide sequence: TGTGCCAGCAGCACGGGACAAGATGAGCAGTTCTTC. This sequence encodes CASSTGQDEQFF.

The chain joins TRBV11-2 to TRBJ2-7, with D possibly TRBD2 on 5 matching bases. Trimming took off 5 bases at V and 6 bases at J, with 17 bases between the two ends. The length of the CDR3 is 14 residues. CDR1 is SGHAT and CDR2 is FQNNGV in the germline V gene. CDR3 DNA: TGTGCCAGCAGCCCCCCGGGGTCTCTCTTCGAGCAGTACTTC. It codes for CASSPPGSLFEQYF.

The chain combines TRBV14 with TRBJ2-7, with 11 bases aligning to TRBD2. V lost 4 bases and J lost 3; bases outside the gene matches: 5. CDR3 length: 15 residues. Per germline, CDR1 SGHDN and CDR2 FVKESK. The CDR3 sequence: CASSPLGLADYEQYF. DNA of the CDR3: TGTGCCAGCAGCCCCCTGGGACTAGCGGACTACGAGCAGTACTTC. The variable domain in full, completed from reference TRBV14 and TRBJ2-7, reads EAGVTQFPSHSVIEKGQTVTLRCDPISGHDNLYWYRRVMGKEIKFLLHFVKESKQDESGMPNNRFLAERTGGTYSTLKVQPAELEDSGVYFCASSPLGLADYEQYFGPGTRLTVT.